This T cell receptor beta chain was sequenced during a study of Graves' ophthalmopathy and Graves' hyperthyroidism. Study background: Peripheral blood samples were taken at initial diagnosis, before any treatment. Study findings and constraints: Ophthalmopathy progression was predicted with around 71% sensitivity and approximately 79% specificity.

RNA transcripts served as template for amplifying TCR beta CDR3 sequences. First-round RT-PCR with HTBI primers preceded a second-round multiplex PCR. TCRdb called the multiplex PCR reads again in MiXCR, with one record for every CDR3 protein. The sample contains about 340,000 distinct CDR3 sequences, roughly 15% of which appear only once. This clonotype was seen at least ten times. Its matching antigen is unknown. Active ophthalmopathy (CAS at least 3, NOSPECS at least 4), lasting under 3 months. Clinicians made diagnoses from clinical symptoms, serum thyroxine, TRAb, thyroid ultrasound and orbital computed tomography. The sequencing input was peripheral blood. This sequence originates from an adult man with Graves' ophthalmopathy.

The CDR3 loop is CASSPSPGVGTEAFF. CDR3 DNA: TGTGCCAGCAGCCCGAGTCCGGGAGTAGGCACTGAAGCTTTCTTT. The chain joins TRBV11-1 to TRBJ1-1; D is uncertain. The V gene lost 5 bases and the J gene lost 4 bases, with 17 bases spanning the gap. The CDR3 sequence is 15 residues long. Germline lookup yields CDR1 SGHAT and CDR2 FQDESV (reference sequence).